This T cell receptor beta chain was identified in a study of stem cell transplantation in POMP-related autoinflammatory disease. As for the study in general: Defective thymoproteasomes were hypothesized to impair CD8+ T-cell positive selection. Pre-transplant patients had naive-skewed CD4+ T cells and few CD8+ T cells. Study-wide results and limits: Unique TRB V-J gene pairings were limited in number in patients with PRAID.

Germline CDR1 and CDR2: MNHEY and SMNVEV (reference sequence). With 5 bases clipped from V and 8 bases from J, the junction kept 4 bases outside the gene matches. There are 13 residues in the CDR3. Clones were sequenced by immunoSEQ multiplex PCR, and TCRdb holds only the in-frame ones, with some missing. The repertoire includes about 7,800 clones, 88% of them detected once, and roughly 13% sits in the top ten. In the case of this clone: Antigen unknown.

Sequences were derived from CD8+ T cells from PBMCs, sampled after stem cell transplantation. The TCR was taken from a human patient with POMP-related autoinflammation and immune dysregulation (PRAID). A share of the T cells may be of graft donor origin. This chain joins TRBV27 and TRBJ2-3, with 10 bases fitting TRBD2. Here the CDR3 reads CASSLAGEVTQYF. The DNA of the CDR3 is TGTGCCAGCAGTCTAGCGGGAGAGGTTACGCAGTATTTT.